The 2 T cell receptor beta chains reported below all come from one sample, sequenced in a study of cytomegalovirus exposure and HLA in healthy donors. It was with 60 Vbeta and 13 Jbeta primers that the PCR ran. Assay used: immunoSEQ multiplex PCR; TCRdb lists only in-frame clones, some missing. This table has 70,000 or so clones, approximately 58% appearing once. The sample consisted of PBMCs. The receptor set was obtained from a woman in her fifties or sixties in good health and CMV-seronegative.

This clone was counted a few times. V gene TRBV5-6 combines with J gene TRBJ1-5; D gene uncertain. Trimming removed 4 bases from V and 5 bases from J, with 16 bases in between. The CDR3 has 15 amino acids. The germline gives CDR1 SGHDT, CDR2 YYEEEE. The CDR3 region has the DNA TGTGCCAGCAGCGCCTCATCGGTTACGTATCAGCCCCAGCATTTT. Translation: CASSASSVTYQPQHF.

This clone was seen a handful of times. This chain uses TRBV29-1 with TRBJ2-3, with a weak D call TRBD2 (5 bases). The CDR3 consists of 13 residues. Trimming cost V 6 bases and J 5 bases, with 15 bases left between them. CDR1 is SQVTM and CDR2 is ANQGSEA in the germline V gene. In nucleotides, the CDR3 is TGCAGCGTCAGCCTCGGAGGTGTAGATACGCAGTATTTT. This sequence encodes CSVSLGGVDTQYF.